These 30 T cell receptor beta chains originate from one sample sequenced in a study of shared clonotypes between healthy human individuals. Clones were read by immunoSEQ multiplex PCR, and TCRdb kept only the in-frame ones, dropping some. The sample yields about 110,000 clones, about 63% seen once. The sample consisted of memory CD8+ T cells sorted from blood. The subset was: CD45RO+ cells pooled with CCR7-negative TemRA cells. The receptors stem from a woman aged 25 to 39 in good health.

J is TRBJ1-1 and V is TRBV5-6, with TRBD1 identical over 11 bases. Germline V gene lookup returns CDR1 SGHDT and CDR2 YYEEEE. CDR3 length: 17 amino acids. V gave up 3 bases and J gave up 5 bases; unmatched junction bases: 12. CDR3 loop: CASSCPDRTGGWTEAFF. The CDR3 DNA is TGTGCCAGCAGCTGCCCCGATAGGACAGGGGGCTGGACTGAAGCTTTCTTT. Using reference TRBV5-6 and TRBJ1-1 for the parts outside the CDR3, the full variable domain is DAGVTQSPTHLIKTRGQQVTLRCSPKSGHDTVSWYQQALGQGPQFIFQYYEEEERQRGNFPDRFSGHQFPNYSSELNVNALLLGDSALYLCASSCPDRTGGWTEAFFGQGTRLTVV.

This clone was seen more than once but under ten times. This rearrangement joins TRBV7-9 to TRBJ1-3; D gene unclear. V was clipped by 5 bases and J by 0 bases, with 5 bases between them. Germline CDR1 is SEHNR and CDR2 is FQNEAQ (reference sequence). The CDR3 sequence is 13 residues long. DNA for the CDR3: TGTGCCAGCAGCCCAGACTCTGGAAACACCATATATTTT. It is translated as CASSPDSGNTIYF.

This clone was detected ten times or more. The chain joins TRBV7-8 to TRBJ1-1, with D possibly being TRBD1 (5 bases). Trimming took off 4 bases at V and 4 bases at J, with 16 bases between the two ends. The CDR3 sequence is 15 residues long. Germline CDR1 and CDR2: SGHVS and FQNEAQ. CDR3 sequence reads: CASSSTAEETTEAFF. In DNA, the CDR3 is TGTGCCAGCAGCTCGACAGCCGAAGAAACCACTGAAGCTTTCTTT.

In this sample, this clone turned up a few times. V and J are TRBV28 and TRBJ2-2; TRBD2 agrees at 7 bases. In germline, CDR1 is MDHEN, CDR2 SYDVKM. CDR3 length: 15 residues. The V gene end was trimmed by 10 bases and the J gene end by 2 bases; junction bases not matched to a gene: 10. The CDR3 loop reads CAISRGDLNTGELFF. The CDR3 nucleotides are TGTGCCATTTCACGGGGGGACTTAAACACCGGGGAGCTGTTTTTT.

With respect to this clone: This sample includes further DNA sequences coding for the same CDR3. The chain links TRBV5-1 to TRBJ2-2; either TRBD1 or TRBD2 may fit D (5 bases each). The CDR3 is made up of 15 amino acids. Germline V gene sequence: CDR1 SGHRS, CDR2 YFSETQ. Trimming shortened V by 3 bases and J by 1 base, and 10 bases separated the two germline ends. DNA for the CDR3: TGCGCCAGCAGCTCCGGGACCGAGAACACCGGGGAGCTGTTTTTT. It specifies CASSSGTENTGELFF.

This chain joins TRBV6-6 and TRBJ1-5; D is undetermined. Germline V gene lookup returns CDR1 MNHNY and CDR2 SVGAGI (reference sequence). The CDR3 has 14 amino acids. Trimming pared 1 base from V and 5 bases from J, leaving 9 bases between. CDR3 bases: TGTGCCAGCAGTTACTTGTCGACTCATCAGCCCCAGCATTTT. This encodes CASSYLSTHQPQHF.

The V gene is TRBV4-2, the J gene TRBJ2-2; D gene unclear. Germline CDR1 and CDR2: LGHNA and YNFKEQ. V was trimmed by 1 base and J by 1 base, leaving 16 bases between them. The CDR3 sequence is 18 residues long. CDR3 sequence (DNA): TGTGCCAGCAGCCAAGTTTCGTATTGGGGTTTGAACACCGGGGAGCTGTTTTTT. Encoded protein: CASSQVSYWGLNTGELFF.

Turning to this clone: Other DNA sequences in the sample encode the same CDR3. The DNA of the CDR3 is TGTGCCAGCAGCTTAGTGGGACTAGCGGGAGGAACCGGGGAGCTGTTTTTT. Protein: CASSLVGLAGGTGELFF. The chain is built from TRBV7-2 and TRBJ2-2; 15 nucleotides match TRBD2. The V and J ends lost 1 base and 5 bases, in that order; junction bases with no gene match: 2. The CDR3 extends over 17 amino acids. Germline V gives CDR1 SGHTA, CDR2 FQGNSA.

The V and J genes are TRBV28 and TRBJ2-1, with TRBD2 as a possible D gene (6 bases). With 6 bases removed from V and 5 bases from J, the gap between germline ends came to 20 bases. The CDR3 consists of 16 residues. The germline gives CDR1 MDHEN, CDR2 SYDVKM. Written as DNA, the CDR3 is TGTGCCAGCAGCTCCCGCCCCCGGGACTCACACAATGAGCAGTTCTTC. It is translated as CASSSRPRDSHNEQFF.

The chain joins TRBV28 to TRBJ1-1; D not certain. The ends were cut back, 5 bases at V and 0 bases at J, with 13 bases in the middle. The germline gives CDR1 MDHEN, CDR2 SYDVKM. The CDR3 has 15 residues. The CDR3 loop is CASSLYGHMNTEAFF. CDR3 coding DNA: TGTGCCAGCAGTCTTTACGGGCATATGAACACTGAAGCTTTCTTT. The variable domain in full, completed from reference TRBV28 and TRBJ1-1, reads DVKVTQSSRYLVKRTGEKVFLECVQDMDHENMFWYRQDPGLGLRLIYFSYDVKMKEKGDIPEGYSVSREKKERFSLILESASTNQTSMYLCASSLYGHMNTEAFFGQGTRLTVV.

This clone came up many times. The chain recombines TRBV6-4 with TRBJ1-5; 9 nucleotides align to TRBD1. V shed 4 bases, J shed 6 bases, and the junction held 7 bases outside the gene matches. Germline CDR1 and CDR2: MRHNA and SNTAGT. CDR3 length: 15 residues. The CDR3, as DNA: TGTGCCAGCAGTGTAAACGGACAGGGGAGTCAGCCCCAGCATTTT. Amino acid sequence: CASSVNGQGSQPQHF.

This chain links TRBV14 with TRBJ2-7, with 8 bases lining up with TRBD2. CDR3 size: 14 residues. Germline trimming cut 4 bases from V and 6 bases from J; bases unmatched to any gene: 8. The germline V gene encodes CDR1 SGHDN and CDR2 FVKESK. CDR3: CASSRGLARREQYF. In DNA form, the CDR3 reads TGTGCCAGCAGCCGAGGACTAGCTAGGCGCGAGCAGTACTTC.

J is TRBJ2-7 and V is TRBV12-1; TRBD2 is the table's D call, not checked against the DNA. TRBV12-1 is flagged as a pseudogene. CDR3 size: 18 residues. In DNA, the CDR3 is TGTGCCAGCAGCTTTCCAGAGGCCCTCTTCTTGGACTGCCCCGAGCAGTACTTC. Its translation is CASSFPEALFLDCPEQYF.

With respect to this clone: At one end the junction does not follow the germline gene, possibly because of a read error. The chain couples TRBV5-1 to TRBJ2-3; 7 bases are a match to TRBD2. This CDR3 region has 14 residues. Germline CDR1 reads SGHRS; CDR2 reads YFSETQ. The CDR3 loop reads CASRLASGPDTQYF. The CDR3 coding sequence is TGCGCCAGCAGATTGGCTAGCGGTCCAGATACGCAGTATTTT.

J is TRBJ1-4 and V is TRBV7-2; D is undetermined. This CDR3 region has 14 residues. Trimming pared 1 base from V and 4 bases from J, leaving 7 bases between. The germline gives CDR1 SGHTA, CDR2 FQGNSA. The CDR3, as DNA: TGTGCCAGCAGCTTAGTGCACAGTAATGAAAAACTGTTTTTT. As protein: CASSLVHSNEKLFF.

CDR3 sequence (DNA): TGTGCCAGCAGCTTACCGGACATCTCCTACGAGCAGTACTTC. This codes for CASSLPDISYEQYF. This chain joins TRBV7-9 and TRBJ2-7; perhaps TRBD1 as D (5 bases). Germline CDR1 reads SEHNR; CDR2 reads FQNEAQ (reference sequence). There are 14 residues in the CDR3. The V end lost 2 bases, the J end lost 0 bases, and 8 bases lay between the germline ends. Full variable domain (remainder filled in from reference TRBV7-9 and TRBJ2-7): DTGVSQNPRHKITKRGQNVTFRCDPISEHNRLYWYRQTLGQGPEFLTYFQNEAQLEKSRLLSDRFSAERPKGSFSTLEIQRTEQGDSAMYLCASSLPDISYEQYFGPGTRLTVT.

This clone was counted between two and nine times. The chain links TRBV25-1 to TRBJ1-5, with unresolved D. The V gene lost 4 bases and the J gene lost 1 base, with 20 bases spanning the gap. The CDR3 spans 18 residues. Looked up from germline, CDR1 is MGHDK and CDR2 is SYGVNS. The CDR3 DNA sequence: TGTGCCAGCAGTGCGAATCCCATAGAGGGCCTGAGCAATCAGCCCCAGCATTTT. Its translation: CASSANPIEGLSNQPQHF.

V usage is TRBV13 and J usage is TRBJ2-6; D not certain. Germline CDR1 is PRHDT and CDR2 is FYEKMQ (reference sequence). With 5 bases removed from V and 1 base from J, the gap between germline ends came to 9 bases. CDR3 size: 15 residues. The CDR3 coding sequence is TGTGCCAGCAGCATGCTGACTTCTGGGGCCAACGTCCTGACTTTC. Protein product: CASSMLTSGANVLTF.

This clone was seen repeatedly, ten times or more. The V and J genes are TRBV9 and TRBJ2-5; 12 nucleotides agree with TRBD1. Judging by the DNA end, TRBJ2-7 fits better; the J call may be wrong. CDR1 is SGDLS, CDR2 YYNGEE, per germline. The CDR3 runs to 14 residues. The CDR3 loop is CASSGDRGPYEQYF. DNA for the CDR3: TGTGCCAGCAGCGGGGACAGGGGGCCCTACGAGCAGTACTTC.

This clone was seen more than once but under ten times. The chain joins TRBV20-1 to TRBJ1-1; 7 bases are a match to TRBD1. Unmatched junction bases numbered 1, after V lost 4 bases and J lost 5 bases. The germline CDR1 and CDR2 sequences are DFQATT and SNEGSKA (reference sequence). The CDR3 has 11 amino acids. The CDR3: CSAKTGTEAFF. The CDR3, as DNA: TGCAGTGCTAAGACAGGGACTGAAGCTTTCTTT.

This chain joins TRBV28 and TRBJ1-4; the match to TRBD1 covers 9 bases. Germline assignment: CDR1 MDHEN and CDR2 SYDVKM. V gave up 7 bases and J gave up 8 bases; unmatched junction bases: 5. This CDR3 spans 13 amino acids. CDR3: CASIRQGEEKLFF. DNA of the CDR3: TGTGCCAGCATAAGACAGGGGGAAGAAAAACTGTTTTTT.

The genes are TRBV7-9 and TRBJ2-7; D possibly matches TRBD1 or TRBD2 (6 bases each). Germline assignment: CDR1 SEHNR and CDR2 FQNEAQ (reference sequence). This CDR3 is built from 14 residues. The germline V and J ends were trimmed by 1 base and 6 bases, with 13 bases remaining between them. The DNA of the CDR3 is TGTGCCAGCAGCTTAGAGGGAGGAGGGGGCGAGCAGTACTTC. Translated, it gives CASSLEGGGGEQYF.

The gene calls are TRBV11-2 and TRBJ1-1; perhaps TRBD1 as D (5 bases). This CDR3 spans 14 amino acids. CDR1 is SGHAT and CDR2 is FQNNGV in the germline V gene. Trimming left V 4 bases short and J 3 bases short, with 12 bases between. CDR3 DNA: TGTGCCAGCAGCTCAGATTTAGGGGACACTGAAGCTTTCTTT. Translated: CASSSDLGDTEAFF.

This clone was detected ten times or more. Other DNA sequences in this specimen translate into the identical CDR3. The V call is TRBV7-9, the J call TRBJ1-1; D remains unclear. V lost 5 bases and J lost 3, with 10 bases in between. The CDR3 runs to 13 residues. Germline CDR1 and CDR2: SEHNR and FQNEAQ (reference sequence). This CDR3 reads CASSPRSYTEAFF. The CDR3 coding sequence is TGTGCCAGCAGCCCCCGTAGTTACACTGAAGCTTTCTTT. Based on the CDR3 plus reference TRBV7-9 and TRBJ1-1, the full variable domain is DTGVSQNPRHKITKRGQNVTFRCDPISEHNRLYWYRQTLGQGPEFLTYFQNEAQLEKSRLLSDRFSAERPKGSFSTLEIQRTEQGDSAMYLCASSPRSYTEAFFGQGTRLTVV.

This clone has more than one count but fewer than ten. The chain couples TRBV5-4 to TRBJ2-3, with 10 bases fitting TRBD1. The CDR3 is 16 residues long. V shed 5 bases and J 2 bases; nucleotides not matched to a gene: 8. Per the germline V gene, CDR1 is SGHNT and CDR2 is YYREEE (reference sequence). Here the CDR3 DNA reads TGTGCCAGCAGTATTCGGGACAGGGGTTTCACAGATACGCAGTATTTT. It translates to CASSIRDRGFTDTQYF.

The CDR3, as DNA: TGTGCCAGCAGTCCCCTGGGCGCAGGGGGCAGGGGCAATCAGCCCCAGCATTTT. It translates to CASSPLGAGGRGNQPQHF. This chain joins TRBV28 and TRBJ1-5, with TRBD1 matching 8 bases. The CDR3 runs 18 residues. The J segment lost 2 bases and the V segment lost 5 bases, leaving 14 bases of the junction unmatched. Germline values: CDR1 MDHEN, CDR2 SYDVKM.

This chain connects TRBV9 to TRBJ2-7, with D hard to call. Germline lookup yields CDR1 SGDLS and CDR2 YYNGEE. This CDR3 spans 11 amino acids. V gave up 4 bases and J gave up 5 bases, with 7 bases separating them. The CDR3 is CASSPGHEQYF. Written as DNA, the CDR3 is TGTGCCAGCAGCCCCGGGCACGAGCAGTACTTC.

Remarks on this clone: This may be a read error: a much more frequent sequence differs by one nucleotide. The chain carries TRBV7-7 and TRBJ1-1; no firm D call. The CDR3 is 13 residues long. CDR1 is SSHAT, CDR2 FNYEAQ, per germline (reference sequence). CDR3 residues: CASSQEGNTEAFF. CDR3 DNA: TGCGCCAGCAGCCAAGAGGGGAACACTGAAGCTTTCTTT.

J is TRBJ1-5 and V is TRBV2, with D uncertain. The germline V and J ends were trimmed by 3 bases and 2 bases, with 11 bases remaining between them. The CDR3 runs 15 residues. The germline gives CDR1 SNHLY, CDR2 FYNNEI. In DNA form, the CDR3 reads TGTGCCAGCAGTGACTTGGTCCAGGGCAATCAGCCCCAGCATTTT. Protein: CASSDLVQGNQPQHF. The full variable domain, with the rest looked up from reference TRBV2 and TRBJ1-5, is EPEVTQTPSHQVTQMGQEVILRCVPISNHLYFYWYRQILGQKVEFLVSFYNNEISEKSEIFDDQFSVERPDGSNFTLKIRSTKLEDSAMYFCASSDLVQGNQPQHFGDGTRLSIL.

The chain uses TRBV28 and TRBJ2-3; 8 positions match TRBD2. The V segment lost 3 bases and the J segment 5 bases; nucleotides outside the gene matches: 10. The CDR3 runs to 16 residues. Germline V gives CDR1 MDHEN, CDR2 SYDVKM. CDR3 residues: CASSFLSGEWGDTQYF. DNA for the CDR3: TGTGCCAGCAGTTTCCTTAGCGGGGAATGGGGAGATACGCAGTATTTT.